Below are 10 T cell receptor beta chains sequenced from a single sample in a study of T cell clones after liver transplantation. Profiled with immunoSEQ multiplex PCR; TCRdb holds only in-frame clones, not every one. The sample holds 68,000 or so clones, about four fifths seen once. Source: CD4+ T cells from blood, taken before liver transplant. The source of these receptors is a human donor who received a liver transplant.

V is TRBV6-5 and J is TRBJ1-2; D possibly corresponds to TRBD1 (6 bases). The CDR3 loop spans 13 amino acids. Germline lookup yields CDR1 MNHEY and CDR2 SVGAGI. Deletions cut 8 bases from V and 3 bases from J, with 13 bases between. The CDR3 nucleotides read TGTGCCAGCGCGCAGGGGCCGGACTATGGCTACACCTTC. Its translation is CASAQGPDYGYTF.

This rearrangement joins TRBV28 to TRBJ1-5, with 11 bases identical to TRBD1. Germline V gene data show CDR1 as MDHEN and CDR2 as SYDVKM. Germline trimming cut 7 bases from V and 9 bases from J; bases unmatched to any gene: 8. The CDR3 totals 14 residues. The CDR3 DNA sequence: TGTGCCAGCACCCCGGACAGGGGGCCCCGGCCCCAGCATTTT. Its protein is CASTPDRGPRPQHF. Supplemented by reference TRBV28 and TRBJ1-5, the full variable domain reads DVKVTQSSRYLVKRTGEKVFLECVQDMDHENMFWYRQDPGLGLRLIYFSYDVKMKEKGDIPEGYSVSREKKERFSLILESASTNQTSMYLCASTPDRGPRPQHFGDGTRLSIL.

The rearrangement uses TRBV9 and TRBJ2-2; D is possibly TRBD1 or TRBD2 (5 bases each). CDR1 is SGDLS, CDR2 YYNGEE, per germline. With 3 bases removed from V and 3 bases from J, the gap between germline ends came to 12 bases. CDR3 length: 15 amino acids. CDR3: CASSGKGRDTGELFF. CDR3 DNA: TGTGCCAGCAGCGGCAAGGGACGTGACACCGGGGAGCTGTTTTTT.

The gene calls are TRBV5-1 and TRBJ1-2, with D hard to call. The V end lost 0 bases, the J end lost 3 bases, and 6 bases lay between the germline ends. The CDR3 covers 13 residues. Germline CDR1 SGHRS, CDR2 YFSETQ. CDR3 sequence (DNA): TGCGCCAGCAGCTTGGATGGCGACTATGGCTACACCTTC. Its translation is CASSLDGDYGYTF.

The J gene is TRBJ1-2, the V gene TRBV29-1, with D perhaps matching TRBD1 (6 bases). Deletions cut 6 bases from V and 6 bases from J, with 23 bases between. Germline lookup yields CDR1 SQVTM and CDR2 ANQGSEA. The CDR3 sequence is 15 residues long. CDR3 DNA: TGCAGCGTACCCCCAGGGCGGGCAGGGGACGATGGCTACACCTTC. This codes for CSVPPGRAGDDGYTF.

This clone has a single count. This sequence joins TRBV6-5 and TRBJ1-3, with D perhaps matching TRBD1 (5 bases). This CDR3 has 15 amino acids. Germline CDR1 is MNHEY and CDR2 is SVGAGI. Trimming cost V 4 bases and J 7 bases, with 17 bases left between them. Here the CDR3 reads CASSLDSSPRNTIYF. DNA for the CDR3: TGTGCCAGCAGTTTAGACAGTTCACCGCGGAACACCATATATTTT.

The rearrangement links TRBV5-1 to TRBJ2-4, with 15 bases aligning to TRBD2. This CDR3 is 17 amino acids long. The trim removed 3 bases at V and 5 bases at J, leaving 6 bases unmatched. Germline values: CDR1 SGHRS, CDR2 YFSETQ. The CDR3 region is CASSSGLAGGPQNIQYF. For the CDR3, the DNA is TGCGCCAGCAGCTCCGGACTAGCGGGAGGGCCGCAAAACATTCAGTACTTC. Based on the CDR3 plus reference TRBV5-1 and TRBJ2-4, the full variable domain is KAGVTQTPRYLIKTRGQQVTLSCSPISGHRSVSWYQQTPGQGLQFLFEYFSETQRNKGNFPGRFSGRQFSNSRSEMNVSTLELGDSALYLCASSSGLAGGPQNIQYFGAGTRLSVL.

The chain combines TRBV7-2 with TRBJ1-2; possibly TRBD1 for D (5 bases). CDR1 is SGHTA and CDR2 is FQGNSA in the germline V gene. Trimming stripped 3 bases from V and 2 bases from J, with 16 bases between. This CDR3 spans 16 amino acids. Here the CDR3 DNA reads TGTGCCAGCAGCTTCTTAGGAGGCAAGGGGAACTATGGCTACACCTTC. Translating gives CASSFLGGKGNYGYTF. Filled out from reference TRBV7-2 and TRBJ1-2, the complete variable domain reads GAGVSQSPSNKVTEKGKDVELRCDPISGHTALYWYRQSLGQGLEFLIYFQGNSAPDKSGLPSDRFSAERTGGSVSTLTIQRTQQEDSAVYLCASSFLGGKGNYGYTFGSGTRLTVV.

V gene TRBV19 combines with J gene TRBJ1-5; 8 bases fit TRBD1. The ends lost 6 bases at V and 3 bases at J; junction bases unmatched: 7. CDR1 and CDR2 (germline): LNHDA, SQIVND (reference sequence). The CDR3 consists of 15 residues. As DNA, the CDR3 is TGTGCCAGTAGCCTCACAGGGGGTGTCAATCAGCCCCAGCATTTT. This encodes CASSLTGGVNQPQHF.

The chain links TRBV2 to TRBJ2-7; 14 bases fit TRBD2. CDR1 SNHLY and CDR2 FYNNEI come from the germline V gene. The CDR3 spans 14 residues. V trimming: 6 bases; J trimming: 7 bases; junction bases outside the gene matches: 5. The CDR3 DNA reads TGTGCCAGCAGAAAGGGACTAGCGGGAGAAGAGCAGTACTTC. Protein sequence: CASRKGLAGEEQYF.